The clone carrying this TCR beta chain turned up a few times. The sample comes from a study of blood T cell repertoires in COVID-19. In the study overall: In each case, the material was cDNA or gDNA derived from T cells, B-cell-depleted T cells, or PBMCs.

Germline CDR1 is LGHDT and CDR2 is YNNKEL (reference sequence). The CDR3 sequence is 13 residues long. Trimming at V came to 8 bases and at J to 1 base, leaving 3 bases not matched to a gene. Measured with immunoSEQ multiplex PCR; TCRdb has only the in-frame clones, and not every one. The table shows approximately 200,000 clones, with roughly 85% occurring only once. In terms of age and location, participants ranged from roughly 18 to 95 years and lived in about 25 US areas. Clinical history reported by participants formed the basis on which cohorts were assigned. Sequenced: PBMCs or T cells enriched from blood (not recorded which). This chain connects TRBV3-1 (or the pseudogene TRBV3-2) to TRBJ2-7; 9 bases are a match to TRBD1. The sequence was obtained from a young man who had recovered from COVID-19. The CDR3 sequence: CASGTGTSYEQYF. The CDR3 DNA reads TGTGCCAGCGGGACAGGGACTTCCTACGAGCAGTACTTC.